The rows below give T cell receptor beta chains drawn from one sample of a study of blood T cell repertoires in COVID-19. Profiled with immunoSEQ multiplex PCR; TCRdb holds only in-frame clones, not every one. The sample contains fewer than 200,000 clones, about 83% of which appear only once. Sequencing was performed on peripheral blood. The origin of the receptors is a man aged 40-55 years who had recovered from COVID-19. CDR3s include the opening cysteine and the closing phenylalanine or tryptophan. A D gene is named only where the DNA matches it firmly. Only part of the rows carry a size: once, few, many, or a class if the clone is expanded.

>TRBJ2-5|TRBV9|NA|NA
TGTGCCAGCAGCGTAGGGTTCTACGGGGGAGAGACCCAGTACTTC
CASSVGFYGGETQYF
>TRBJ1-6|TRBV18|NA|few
TGTGCCAGCTCACCCCGCTCCTATAATTCACCCCTCCACTTT
CASSPRSYNSPLHF
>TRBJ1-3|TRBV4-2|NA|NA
TGTGCCAGCAGCAAAGGGCCTAGAGAAAACACCATATATTTT
CASSKGPRENTIYF
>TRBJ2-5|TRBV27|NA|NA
TGTGCCAGCAGAACCTTGCTGGAGCCCCAGTACTTC
CASRTLLEPQYF
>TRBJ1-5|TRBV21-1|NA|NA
TGTGCCAGCAGCACTACCGGGACAGGGCCCCATCAGCCCCAGCATTTT
CASSTTGTGPHQPQHF
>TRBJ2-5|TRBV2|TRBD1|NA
TGTGCCAGCACCCGGACAGGGGGCGTACAAGAGACCCAGTACTTC
CASTRTGGVQETQYF
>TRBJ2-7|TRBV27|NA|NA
TGTGCCACCCTACGCTCAGCGGGCGCTGTCGGGGAGCAGTACTTC
CATLRSAGAVGEQYF
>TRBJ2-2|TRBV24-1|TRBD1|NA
TGTGCCACCAGTCTTCGACAGGGCGACACCGGGGAGCTGTTTTTT
CATSLRQGDTGELFF
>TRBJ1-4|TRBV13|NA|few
TGTGCCAGCAGCAGGGAGGGAGAAAAACTGTTTTTT
CASSREGEKLFF
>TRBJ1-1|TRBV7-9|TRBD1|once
TGTGCCAGCAGCTTTGACAGGGGGCACACTGAAGCTTTCTTT
CASSFDRGHTEAFF
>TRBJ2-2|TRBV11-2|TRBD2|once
TGTGCCAGCAGCTTTAGCGGGGGGAACACCGGGGAGCTGTTTTTT
CASSFSGGNTGELFF
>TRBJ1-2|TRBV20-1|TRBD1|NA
TGCAGTGCTACCAGACAGGGGCCCTTC
CSATRQGPF
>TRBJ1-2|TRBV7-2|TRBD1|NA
TGTGCCAGCAGCTTATACGTCACAGGGGCGGATGGCTACACCTTC
CASSLYVTGADGYTF
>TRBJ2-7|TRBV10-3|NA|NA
TGTGCCACTACAGGGGGGGAGTACGAGCAGTACTTC
CATTGGEYEQYF
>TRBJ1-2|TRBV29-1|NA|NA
TGCAGCGTTTGGAGCTATGGCTACACCTTC
CSVWSYGYTF
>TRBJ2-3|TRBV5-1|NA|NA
TGCGCCAGCAGCTTAGGTGGGACTAGCACAGATACGCAGTATTTT
CASSLGGTSTDTQYF
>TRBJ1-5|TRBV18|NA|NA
TGTGCCAGCTCACCATCGGGGAATCAGCCCCAGCATTTT
CASSPSGNQPQHF
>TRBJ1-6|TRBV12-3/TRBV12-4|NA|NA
TGTGCCAGCAGTGGGCAGGGTCAATCACCCCTCCACTTT
CASSGQGQSPLHF
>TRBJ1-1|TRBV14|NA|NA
TGTGCCAGCAGCATAGTATTTAACACTGAAGCTTTCTTT
CASSIVFNTEAFF
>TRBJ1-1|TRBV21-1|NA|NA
TGTGCCAGCTCATTCGGGGGGGCGCGGACTGAAGCTTTCTTT
CASSFGGARTEAFF
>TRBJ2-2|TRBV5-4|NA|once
TGTGCCAGCAGCCCTGACACCGGGGAGCTGTTTTTT
CASSPDTGELFF
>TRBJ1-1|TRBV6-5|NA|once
TGTGCCAGCAGATCGGGAGGATGGAACACTGAAGCTTTCTTT
CASRSGGWNTEAFF
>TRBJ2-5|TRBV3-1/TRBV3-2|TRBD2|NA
TGTGCCAGCAGTCCACTATCTAGCGGGGGGGGGACAGGGACCCAGTACTTC
CASSPLSSGGGTGTQYF
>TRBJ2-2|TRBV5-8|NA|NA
TGTGCCAGCAGCCTAACTACTAATGCGAACACCGGGGAGCTGTTTTTT
CASSLTTNANTGELFF
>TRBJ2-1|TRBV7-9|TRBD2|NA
TGTGCCAGCAGCCGTGGGACTAGCGGGAGCAATGAGCAGTTCTTC
CASSRGTSGSNEQFF
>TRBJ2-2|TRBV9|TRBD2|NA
TGTGCCAGCAGCGTAGCCCCCGGGACTACATGGGGCACCGGGGAGCTGTTTTTT
CASSVAPGTTWGTGELFF
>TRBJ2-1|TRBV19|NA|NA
TGTGCCAGTAGCCAGGGAGGTAACAATGAGCAGTTCTTC
CASSQGGNNEQFF
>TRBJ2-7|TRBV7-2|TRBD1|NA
TGTGCCAGCAGCCCGTCACAGGGGTTCTACGAGCAGTACTTC
CASSPSQGFYEQYF
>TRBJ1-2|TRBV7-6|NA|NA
TGTGCCAGCAGTTGGCTCAAGAGGAACTATGGCTACACCTTC
CASSWLKRNYGYTF
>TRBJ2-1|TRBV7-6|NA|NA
TGTGCCAGCAGCTATGGGTATGCGGGGCTAAACAATGAGCAGTTCTTC
CASSYGYAGLNNEQFF
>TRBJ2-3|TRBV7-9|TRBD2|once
TGTGCCAGCAGCTCGCTCCTAGCGGGAGGGTACCATACGCAGTATTTT
CASSSLLAGGYHTQYF
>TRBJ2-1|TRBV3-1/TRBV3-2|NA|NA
TGTGCCAGCAGCCATGCAGGCAATGAGCAGTTCTTC
CASSHAGNEQFF
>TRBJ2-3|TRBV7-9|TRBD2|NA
TGTGCCAGCAGCTCCTCGACTAGCGGGGGGCTCACAGATACGCAGTATTTT
CASSSSTSGGLTDTQYF
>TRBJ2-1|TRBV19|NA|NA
TGTGCCAGTCGCAACGGACAGTACAATGAGCAGTTCTTC
CASRNGQYNEQFF
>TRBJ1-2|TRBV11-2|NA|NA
TGTGCCAGCAGCTTAGACAGTGTCTCTAACTATGGCTACACCTTC
CASSLDSVSNYGYTF
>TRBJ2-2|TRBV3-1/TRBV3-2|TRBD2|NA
TGTGCCAGCAGCCAAGGGTCTAGCGGGAGGTACACCGGGGAGCTGTTTTTT
CASSQGSSGRYTGELFF
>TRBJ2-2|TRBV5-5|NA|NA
TGTGCCAGCAGCTTAACCCACCTACCTACCGGGGAGCTGTTTTTT
CASSLTHLPTGELFF
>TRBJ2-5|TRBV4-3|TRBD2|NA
TGCGCCAGCAGCCAAGGGGGGACTAGCGGGGCCCAAGAGACCCAGTACTTC
CASSQGGTSGAQETQYF
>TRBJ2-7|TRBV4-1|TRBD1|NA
TGCGCCAGCAGCCAAGAGGAAGGGACAGGGGGCTGGGAGCAGTACTTC
CASSQEEGTGGWEQYF
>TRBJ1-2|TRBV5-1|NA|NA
TGCGCCAGCGGGACAAACTATGGCTACACCTTC
CASGTNYGYTF
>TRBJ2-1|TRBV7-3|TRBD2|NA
TGTGCCAGCAGCTCCCGAGGTAGCGGGAGTTGGGATGAGCAGTTCTTC
CASSSRGSGSWDEQFF
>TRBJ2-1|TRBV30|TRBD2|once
TGTGCCTGGGACCGCCTAGCGGGAGGGGGGTACAATGAGCAGTTCTTC
CAWDRLAGGGYNEQFF